This T cell receptor (beta chain) was identified during a study of beta chain features in type 1 diabetes. On the study more broadly: On cell yields, gender and age, patients and healthy donors were similar.

General study results and limits: It was among patients, rather than healthy donors, that naive, central memory and Treg TCRB repertoires appeared more similar. Type 1 diabetes patients showed a moderate but significant shortening of TCRB CDR3s in all four CD4+ subsets. More deletions and fewer insertions at VDJ junctions were seen in type 1 diabetes patients. Equally in patients and controls, shorter templates might have been favored by PCR.

As every portion of the isolated RNA was reverse transcribed, the sequencing read expressed TCRB transcripts. Sequencing used immunoSEQ multiplex PCR; TCRdb keeps in-frame clones, though not all of them. The data contain about 640,000 clones, 9.5% to 15% of them singletons. Looked up from germline, CDR1 is LNHDA and CDR2 is SQIVND (reference sequence). V lost 7 bases and J lost 0, with 7 bases in between. This CDR3 is 14 amino acids long. This clone has only a few counts. Its antigen remains unknown. Sequencing was performed on naive CD4+ T cells from blood. The genes are TRBV19 and TRBJ2-6; the D gene is possibly TRBD1 (5 bases). The clonotype was recovered from a man aged 25-45 years with type 1 diabetes. The CDR3 loop is CASKRGSGANVLTF. DNA of the CDR3: TGTGCCAGTAAAAGGGGCTCTGGGGCCAACGTCCTGACTTTC.